This is a list of T cell receptor beta chains from one sample in a study of identical twins. Each CDR3 protein gets one entry after TCRdb re-called the 5' RACE reads with MiXCR. This sample yields 350,000 or so distinct CDR3 sequences, of which approximately 9.1% are seen a single time; 7.5% to 9.5% belongs to the top ten. The sample consisted of naive T cells sorted from blood. The receptors were gathered from a woman in her forties or fifties in good health. The conserved cysteine and the conserved F or W are not part of the CDR3 here. Fields, in order: V gene, D gene, CDR3 protein. The D gene is left open where the match is weak.

v_gene: TRBV9; d_gene: .; CDR3aa: ASSVVPVAISYNEQF
v_gene: TRBV5-4; d_gene: TRBD1; CDR3aa: ASSFGTGVEYTEAF
v_gene: TRBV12-3/TRBV12-4; d_gene: TRBD2; CDR3aa: ARKKAGSSYNEQF
v_gene: TRBV9; d_gene: .; CDR3aa: ASSPSNTYGYT
v_gene: TRBV24-1; d_gene: .; CDR3aa: ATSLSSSVETQY
v_gene: TRBV6-5; d_gene: TRBD2; CDR3aa: ASRLGSGSRKDTQY
v_gene: TRBV30; d_gene: TRBD1; CDR3aa: AWSLGQTNTGELF
v_gene: TRBV6-4; d_gene: .; CDR3aa: ASRSQPSTDTQY
v_gene: TRBV12-3/TRBV12-4; d_gene: .; CDR3aa: ASSSEANQPQH
v_gene: TRBV11-2; d_gene: .; CDR3aa: ASSLEATQETQY
v_gene: TRBV7-2; d_gene: .; CDR3aa: ASSLEEREQF
v_gene: TRBV13; d_gene: TRBD1; CDR3aa: ASSPPGQSFTGELF
v_gene: TRBV15; d_gene: TRBD2; CDR3aa: ATSAQWAGGDNEQF
v_gene: TRBV5-6; d_gene: TRBD2; CDR3aa: ASSLATAGGPADTQY
v_gene: TRBV20-1; d_gene: TRBD2; CDR3aa: SARGEGYNEQF
v_gene: TRBV4-1; d_gene: .; CDR3aa: ASSQPREYNEQF
v_gene: TRBV4-1; d_gene: .; CDR3aa: ASSQDQGVRHQPQH
v_gene: TRBV20-1; d_gene: TRBD2; CDR3aa: SARDQKAGVTDTQY
v_gene: TRBV5-1; d_gene: TRBD2; CDR3aa: AINTGLAGVDTQY
v_gene: TRBV29-1; d_gene: TRBD2; CDR3aa: SLGVGGTDTQY
v_gene: TRBV7-8; d_gene: TRBD2; CDR3aa: ASSLRPTSGLSNTQY
v_gene: TRBV10-3; d_gene: .; CDR3aa: AISGSGILYNEQF
v_gene: TRBV20-1; d_gene: TRBD2; CDR3aa: SAPESSGVLDTQY
v_gene: TRBV5-1; d_gene: .; CDR3aa: ASNHAGSLNTEAF
v_gene: TRBV18; d_gene: TRBD2; CDR3aa: ASSPPGAGGLPDTQY
v_gene: TRBV6-5; d_gene: .; CDR3aa: ASSPGQNEQF
v_gene: TRBV11-2; d_gene: .; CDR3aa: ASSSSILEVRGEQF
v_gene: TRBV12-3/TRBV12-4; d_gene: .; CDR3aa: ASSFPNGELF
v_gene: TRBV7-6; d_gene: .; CDR3aa: ASRPTENTEAF